This TCR beta chain came from a study of memory CD4+ T cells and cytomegalovirus serostatus. Regarding the study as a whole: CMV serostatus prediction reached median AUC approximately 0.96, or 0.89 with US-trained model. CD4+ memory repertoires contained about two fifths of the 164 reported CMV TCRbeta sequences. Suggested: most of the CMV-linked TCR signature lies in CD4+ memory cells.

As to this clone: Its antigen is unknown.

Single viable CD3+CD4+CD8-CD45RO+ cells were sorted as the memory CD4+ T cells. CD4+ T cells were isolated by positive magnetic selection. Produced via immunoSEQ multiplex PCR; TCRdb's table is partial and in-frame only. The sample includes some 60,000 clones, over 65% of them seen just once. Input material: memory CD4+ T cells from blood. The sequence derives from an adult in good health and CMV-seropositive.

The chain's CDR3 is CASSQEGSTRYNEQFF. The CDR3 DNA reads TGTGCCAGCAGCCAAGAAGGGAGTACCAGATACAATGAGCAGTTCTTC. The chain combines TRBV14 with TRBJ2-1; perhaps TRBD2 as D (5 bases). The CDR3 contains 16 residues. Trimming took 0 bases from V and 4 from J, leaving 13 bases between them. Germline CDR1 SGHDN, CDR2 FVKESK.